The entry that follows covers one TCR beta chain sequence. Study processing details: Amplification from reference gene primers served as the basis for estimated nucleated cell counts. Assay used: immunoSEQ multiplex PCR; TCRdb lists only in-frame clones, some missing. The V and J calls and clone size come from that table; D and trimming were worked out from the DNA. The repertoire holds about 76,000 clones, more than 75% seen once, with just over 9% in the top ten. The CDR3 runs 16 residues. V was trimmed by 4 bases and J by 0 bases, leaving 16 bases between them. CDR1 and CDR2 (germline): MGHRA, YSYEKL. This sample was included in a study of blood T cell repertoires in COVID-19. Study information: Donors in the United States, Italy and Spain gave samples during acute or convalescent COVID-19. PBMCs, B-cell-depleted T cells, or T cells were the source of the cDNA or gDNA that made up the material.

The sequenced sample was peripheral blood. This chain connects TRBV4-1 to TRBJ2-7, with a tentative D call TRBD2 (7 bases). The TCR was taken from a human donor in a cohort sampled during active COVID-19. The CDR3: CASSPARGPRSYEQYF. The CDR3 DNA is TGCGCCAGCAGCCCGGCGCGGGGGCCGCGCTCCTACGAGCAGTACTTC.